Following are 29 T cell receptor beta chains from one sample sequenced in a study of T-cell reconstitution after alpha-beta-depleted transplantation in children (dated by TCRdb to about 2016). The sample's treatment or condition label, in plain terms: allogeneic hematopoietic cell transplantation with graft depleted of TCRalphabeta T cells and CD19 B cells. Libraries came from PCR. Sequenced on an Illumina HiSeq 2500. TCR library preparation used molecular barcoding, with unique molecular identifiers applied to normalize quantification of the TCRbeta repertoire. The public reads were quality trimmed at Q25 with fastp and then assembled into clones with MiXCR by TCRdb, keeping productive beta chains. Identical CDR3 protein sequences are pooled into one entry, listed with their most common genes and DNA. The sample profile shows approximately 500,000 distinct CDR3 sequences; approximately 10% of them were found once. 2% to 2.5% of the sample belongs to the ten largest clones.

This specimen was PBMCs, taken before TCRalphabeta/CD19-depleted stem cell transplant. All receptors come from a child aged 2 to 15 with inherited bone marrow failure, due to receive a stem cell transplant.

This clonotype was picked up many times. The V and J genes are TRBV10-3 and TRBJ1-6; the D gene is possibly TRBD1 (5 bases). V dropped 0 bases and J dropped 2 bases, with 5 bases sitting between them. CDR3 length equals 15 residues. Germline CDR1 reads ENHRY; CDR2 reads SYGVKD. The CDR3 DNA sequence: TGTGCCATCAGTGAGTCAGGGGCCTATAATTCACCCCTCCACTTT. Translated, it gives CAISESGAYNSPLHF.

This clonotype was found many times. The chain is built from TRBV29-1 and TRBJ2-2, with D possibly being TRBD2 (6 bases). The CDR3 is 16 residues long. Germline CDR1 reads SQVTM; CDR2 reads ANQGSEA. With 4 bases removed from V and 0 bases from J, the gap between germline ends came to 15 bases. This CDR3 reads CSVGGERSSNTGELFF. CDR3 nucleotides: TGCAGCGTTGGCGGGGAGAGGTCCTCGAACACCGGGGAGCTGTTTTTT.

This chain joins TRBV7-2 and TRBJ1-5, with no clear D. The germline V gene encodes CDR1 SGHTA and CDR2 FQGNSA. The CDR3 is 15 amino acids. V lost 1 base to trimming and J lost 6 bases, with 13 bases between them. The CDR3 coding sequence is TGTGCCAGCAGCTTAGGTCTGGGCTCGGGTCAGCCCCAGCATTTT. It is translated as CASSLGLGSGQPQHF.

About this clonotype itself: This may be a read error: a much more frequent sequence differs by one nucleotide. CDR3 region: CASRWLTGNQETQYF. The CDR3 DNA is TGCGCCAGCAGATGGCTGACAGGGAACCAAGAGACCCAGTACTTC. This sequence joins TRBV5-1 and TRBJ2-5; TRBD1 aligns across 7 bases. Germline V gene lookup returns CDR1 SGHRS and CDR2 YFSETQ. The CDR3 totals 15 residues. Trimming cost V 5 bases and J 0 bases; bases outside gene matches: 7.

This clonotype was picked up many times. The chain recombines TRBV12-3 or TRBV12-4 with TRBJ1-1; TRBD1 matches at 10 bases. V shed 3 bases, J shed 4 bases, and the junction held 2 bases outside the gene matches. This CDR3 has 14 residues. The chain's CDR3 is CASSFWTGGTEAFF. CDR3 sequence (DNA): TGTGCCAGCAGTTTTTGGACAGGGGGCACTGAAGCTTTCTTT.

This clonotype was detected ten times or more. The gene calls are TRBV7-9 and TRBJ2-1; D call uncertain. Germline CDR1 SEHNR, CDR2 FQNEAQ (reference sequence). The length of the CDR3 is 14 residues. V lost 1 base and J 3 bases, leaving 7 bases between the germline ends. Written as DNA, the CDR3 is TGTGCCAGCAGCTTAGTTTCCGGCTACAATGAGCAGTTCTTC. Its translation: CASSLVSGYNEQFF.

This chain links TRBV5-1 with TRBJ2-6; D is uncertain. Trimming pared 5 bases from V and 0 bases from J, leaving 9 bases between. CDR3 length: 15 residues. Per the germline V gene, CDR1 is SGHRS and CDR2 is YFSETQ. The CDR3 coding sequence is TGCGCCAGCAGGGCGAAGAGCTCTGGGGCCAACGTCCTGACTTTC. It encodes CASRAKSSGANVLTF.

This clonotype appeared many times. V and J are TRBV6-1 and TRBJ2-1, with D possibly called TRBD1 or TRBD2 (5 bases each). Looked up from germline, CDR1 is MNHNS and CDR2 is SASEGT. CDR3 size: 17 residues. Deletions cut 5 bases from V and 0 bases from J, with 17 bases between. DNA of the CDR3: TGTGCCAGCAGTCGAGGTATGGGACCCTTCTCCTACAATGAGCAGTTCTTC. It specifies CASSRGMGPFSYNEQFF.

This clonotype was seen ten or more times. This rearrangement joins TRBV12-3 or TRBV12-4 to TRBJ2-7, with D uncertain. This CDR3 has 16 residues. V was cut by 1 base and J by 0 bases, with 13 bases left in between. Written as DNA, the CDR3 is TGTGCCAGCAGTTTAGGGGGTCCTGCTAGCTCCTACGAGCAGTACTTC. Amino acids: CASSLGGPASSYEQYF.

Remarks on this clonotype: One end of the junction varies from germline; a read error may be responsible. This chain connects TRBV20-1 to TRBJ2-2; 9 nucleotides match TRBD2. The CDR3 is 16 amino acids. Germline CDR1 reads DFQATT; CDR2 reads SNEGSKA (reference sequence). The CDR3 is CSARPLAGAHTGELIF. CDR3 nucleotides: TGCAGTGCCAGACCCTTAGCGGGAGCCCACACCGGGGAGCTGATTTTT.

This clonotype was observed at least ten times. This chain uses TRBV29-1 with TRBJ2-5; 13 bases fit TRBD2. The V gene end was trimmed by 0 bases and the J gene end by 4 bases; junction bases not matched to a gene: 8. CDR1 is SQVTM, CDR2 ANQGSEA, per germline. This CDR3 comprises 17 residues. The CDR3 DNA reads TGCAGCGTTGAAGATGGACTAGCGGGGGCAATGGGAGAGACCCAGTACTTC. It yields the protein CSVEDGLAGAMGETQYF.

This clonotype has just a few counts. The chain joins TRBV29-1 to TRBJ2-1, with 8 positions matching TRBD2. The CDR3 loop spans 17 amino acids. Per the germline V gene, CDR1 is SQVTM and CDR2 is ANQGSEA. The junction had 18 bases not matched to a gene; V was cut back by 7 bases and J by 4 bases. CDR3: CSARTSSGPTNYNEQFF. In DNA form, the CDR3 reads TGCAGCGCCCGCACCTCTAGCGGGCCAACCAATTACAATGAGCAGTTCTTC.

In its sample, this clonotype was seen many times. V is TRBV29-1 and J is TRBJ2-5; D unclear. V lost 4 bases, J lost 2 bases, and 11 bases lay in between. Germline CDR1 is SQVTM and CDR2 is ANQGSEA. The CDR3 is 13 residues long. The CDR3 nucleotides read TGCAGCGTTGTGCTGGGTTCGCAAGAGACCCAGTACTTC. Translation gives CSVVLGSQETQYF.

This clonotype was seen at least ten times. The rearrangement links TRBV7-2 to TRBJ1-4; 10 bases align to TRBD1. V was pared by 5 bases and J by 8 bases, with 5 bases of the junction left unmatched. Germline-derived CDR1 and CDR2 are SGHTA and FQGNSA. This CDR3 comprises 14 residues. The CDR3 protein is CASSHDRGQEKLFF. The CDR3 DNA is TGTGCCAGCAGCCACGACAGGGGGCAGGAAAAACTGTTTTTT.

This clonotype showed up just a few times. This sequence joins TRBV24-1 and TRBJ2-1; a possible D gene is TRBD1 (5 bases). In germline, CDR1 is KGHDR, CDR2 SFDVKD. Trimming pared 5 bases from V and 7 bases from J, leaving 8 bases between. The CDR3 has 12 residues. CDR3 protein: CATSVTGNEQFF. The CDR3 DNA sequence: TGTGCCACCAGTGTTACAGGTAATGAGCAGTTCTTC.

This clonotype has only a few counts. V is TRBV5-4 and J is TRBJ2-7; 10 nucleotides align to TRBD2. J was trimmed by 2 bases and V by 2 bases; bases with no gene match: 7. There are 16 residues in the CDR3. Germline CDR1 SGHNT, CDR2 YYREEE (reference sequence). This CDR3 is CASSFGLAEVTYEQYF. In DNA form, the CDR3 reads TGTGCCAGCAGCTTCGGACTAGCGGAGGTAACCTACGAGCAGTACTTC.

This clonotype was detected many times. The V call is TRBV4-3, the J call TRBJ2-1; tentatively, D is TRBD2 (7 bases). This CDR3 spans 15 amino acids. The V gene's germline CDR1 is LGHNA and CDR2 YSLEER. The ends were cut back, 0 bases at V and 4 bases at J, with 10 bases in the middle. The chain's CDR3 is CASSQDEGGYNEQFF. CDR3 coding DNA: TGCGCCAGCAGCCAAGATGAGGGGGGGTACAATGAGCAGTTCTTC.

The V gene is TRBV7-9, the J gene TRBJ2-7; D is unclear. Germline values: CDR1 SEHNR, CDR2 FQNEAQ (reference sequence). This CDR3 has 14 amino acids. V dropped 5 bases and J dropped 1 base, with 12 bases sitting between them. CDR3 residues: CASSPNTASYEQYF. The DNA for the CDR3 is TGTGCCAGCAGCCCCAACACAGCTTCCTACGAGCAGTACTTC.

The chain combines TRBV12-3 or TRBV12-4 with TRBJ2-7; 10 bases fit TRBD1. CDR3 length: 15 residues. Trimming took 3 bases from V and 4 from J; bases not matched to a gene: 6. In DNA, the CDR3 is TGTGCCAGCAGTTTGGCGGGACAGGGGAAGTACGAGCAGTACTTC. It is translated as CASSLAGQGKYEQYF.

This clonotype was picked up many times. Here the CDR3 reads CASGTSGSSYEQYF. Here the CDR3 DNA reads TGTGCCAGCGGGACTTCCGGGAGCAGCTACGAGCAGTACTTC. This chain connects TRBV27 to TRBJ2-7, with D perhaps matching TRBD2 (6 bases). The length of the CDR3 is 14 residues. Trimming cost V 8 bases and J 3 bases, with 17 bases left between them. The germline V gene has CDR1 MNHEY and CDR2 SMNVEV (reference sequence).

This clonotype was seen many times. This chain joins TRBV27 and TRBJ2-2; 10 bases agree with TRBD2. In germline, CDR1 is MNHEY, CDR2 SMNVEV (reference sequence). This CDR3 has 15 amino acids. V shed 5 bases, J shed 7 bases, and the junction held 7 bases outside the gene matches. CDR3 in amino acids: CASSLGSGRGGELFF. In DNA form, the CDR3 reads TGTGCCAGCAGTCTAGGGAGCGGGAGGGGCGGGGAGCTGTTTTTT.

This clonotype was seen ten or more times. The chain links TRBV5-6 to TRBJ2-5; D gene uncertain. Trimming took off 0 bases at V and 4 bases at J, with 4 bases between the two ends. Germline CDR1 SGHDT, CDR2 YYEEEE. The CDR3 consists of 12 residues. Written as DNA, the CDR3 is TGTGCCAGCAGCTTGGATAGAGAGACCCAGTACTTC. It specifies CASSLDRETQYF.

In this sample, this clonotype turned up many times. The CDR3 is CASSPISGQGGKADTQYF. DNA for the CDR3: TGTGCCAGCAGCCCGATCTCAGGACAGGGGGGTAAGGCAGATACGCAGTATTTT. This rearrangement joins TRBV12-3 or TRBV12-4 to TRBJ2-3, with 10 bases lining up with TRBD1. The length of the CDR3 is 18 residues. J was trimmed by 4 bases and V by 6 bases; bases with no gene match: 16.

This clonotype was recorded at least ten times. The chain has TRBV12-3 or TRBV12-4 and TRBJ2-5; the D gene could be TRBD1 or TRBD2 (6 bases each). The CDR3 consists of 15 residues. Trimming left V 6 bases short and J 3 bases short, with 17 bases between. In DNA, the CDR3 is TGTGCCAGCAGCCGGATGGGGGGCAGGGAAGAGACCCAGTACTTC. Protein product: CASSRMGGREETQYF.

This clonotype has more than one count but fewer than ten. This chain uses TRBV6-2 or TRBV6-3 with TRBJ1-2; 9 nucleotides agree with TRBD1. Germline CDR1 reads MNHEY; CDR2 reads SVGEGT. V trimming: 6 bases; J trimming: 4 bases; junction bases outside the gene matches: 6. This CDR3 comprises 14 residues. The CDR3 reads CASSQRTGAYGYTF. CDR3 nucleotide sequence: TGTGCCAGCAGCCAACGGACAGGGGCCTATGGCTACACCTTC.

This clonotype has more than one count but fewer than ten. The rearrangement uses TRBV7-9 and TRBJ2-2, with 9 bases aligning to TRBD1. The V gene's germline CDR1 is SEHNR and CDR2 FQNEAQ (reference sequence). CDR3 length: 16 amino acids. The V segment lost 5 bases and the J segment 1 base; nucleotides outside the gene matches: 5. The chain's CDR3 is CASSLMGQGNTGELFF. CDR3 coding DNA: TGTGCCAGCAGCCTGATGGGACAGGGGAACACCGGGGAGCTGTTTTTT.

Ten or more counts support this clonotype. The CDR3 DNA sequence: TGTGCCAGCAGAATGCGCAGACAGGGGTACGAGCAGTACTTC. Its protein is CASRMRRQGYEQYF. The chain couples TRBV27 to TRBJ2-7; TRBD1 matches at 8 bases. Germline loops: CDR1 MNHEY, CDR2 SMNVEV (reference sequence). CDR3 size: 14 residues. With V trimmed by 6 bases and J by 4 bases, 8 bases remained unmatched.

The rearrangement uses TRBV18 and TRBJ2-7; 7 bases align to TRBD2. The CDR3 is made up of 15 amino acids. CDR1 is KGHSH and CDR2 is LQKENI in the germline V gene. With V trimmed by 2 bases and J by 5 bases, 9 bases remained unmatched. The CDR3 protein is CASSPGGSKLNEQYF. DNA of the CDR3: TGTGCCAGCTCACCAGGCGGGAGTAAGTTGAACGAGCAGTACTTC. Drawing the rest from reference TRBV18 and TRBJ2-7, the complete variable domain is NAGVMQNPRHLVRRRGQEARLRCSPMKGHSHVYWYRQLPEEGLKFMVYLQKENIIDESGMPKERFSAEFPKEGPSILRIQQVVRGDSAAYFCASSPGGSKLNEQYFGPGTRLTVT.

The V and J genes are TRBV7-6 and TRBJ2-7; 10 bases are a match to TRBD2. After removal of 4 bases from V and 0 bases from J, the junction contained 6 bases not matched to a gene. There are 16 residues in the CDR3. Germline V CDR1 and CDR2: SGHVS, FNYEAQ. Here the CDR3 reads CASSWRLAGFSYEQYF. The CDR3 nucleotides read TGTGCCAGCAGCTGGAGACTAGCGGGCTTCTCCTACGAGCAGTACTTC.